The T cell receptor (beta chain) under discussion was sequenced for a study of blood T cell repertoires in COVID-19. Study details: PBMCs, B-cell-depleted T cells, or T cells provided the cDNA or gDNA that made up the material.

This clone was found a few times. In the source study's methods: Estimated nucleated cell counts came from reference gene primer amplification. TCRdb's table, derived via immunoSEQ multiplex PCR, lists solely in-frame clones and lacks some. The V and J calls and clone size are taken from that table; D and trimming were inferred from the DNA. This sample has tens of thousands of clones, with 60% to 85% found just once. The specimen sequenced was peripheral blood. This receptor was identified in a human donor in a cohort sampled during active COVID-19.

Here the CDR3 DNA reads TGTGCCAGCAGCTCGGACAGGGGAGAACTGTTTTTT. Encoded protein: CASSSDRGELFF. This rearrangement joins TRBV7-9 to TRBJ1-4, with 9 bases identical to TRBD1. V was clipped by 4 bases and J by 12 bases; unmatched bases: 3. There are 12 residues in the CDR3. CDR1 is SEHNR and CDR2 is FQNEAQ in the germline V gene (reference sequence). Complete variable domain (other parts from reference TRBV7-9 and TRBJ1-4): DTGVSQNPRHKITKRGQNVTFRCDPISEHNRLYWYRQTLGQGPEFLTYFQNEAQLEKSRLLSDRFSAERPKGSFSTLEIQRTEQGDSAMYLCASSSDRGELFFGSGTQLSVL.